The 26 T cell receptor beta chains reported below all come from one sample, sequenced in a study of OX40 agonist ivuxolimab in advanced cancers. The library was obtained by the immunoSEQ multiplex PCR assay. Entries here come from immuneACCESS through TCRdb and include only in-frame sequences with V and J called. Some clones fail to appear in such tables; in the studies checked, an unresolved V gene covers under half of the shortfall, and the cause of the remainder is unknown. The sample table holds 55,000 to 70,000 clones, of which approximately 84% were seen once. The ten top clones hold approximately 5% of the sample. The sequences come from CD4+ or CD8+ T cells sorted from blood, collected in a trial of the OX40 agonist ivuxolimab. The receptor set was obtained from an adult with an advanced solid tumor such as melanoma, head and neck, liver or kidney cancer.

This chain connects TRBV6-6 to TRBJ2-7; 9 bases are a match to TRBD2. V shed 1 base and J 2 bases; nucleotides not matched to a gene: 3. The CDR3 runs 15 residues. CDR1 is MNHNY and CDR2 is SVGAGI in the germline V gene (reference sequence). The CDR3 DNA reads TGTGCCAGCAGTTACTTGGGCGGGGGGGCCTACGAGCAGTACTTC. Translation gives CASSYLGGGAYEQYF.

This chain links TRBV7-9 with TRBJ2-7; 9 nucleotides agree with TRBD1. Germline CDR1 SEHNR, CDR2 FQNEAQ (reference sequence). The ends lost 5 bases at V and 2 bases at J; junction bases unmatched: 4. The CDR3 length is 14 residues. CDR3 sequence reads: CASSPRTGAYEQYF. In DNA form, the CDR3 reads TGTGCCAGCAGCCCACGGACAGGGGCCTACGAGCAGTACTTC.

The J gene is TRBJ1-1, the V gene TRBV6-6; TRBD1 might be the D (5 bases). V lost 4 bases and J 1 base, leaving 10 bases between the germline ends. The CDR3 runs 14 residues. CDR1 is MNHNY and CDR2 is SVGAGI in the germline V gene (reference sequence). The CDR3 DNA is TGTGCCAGCAGTTTCGACAGCTCGAACACTGAAGCTTTCTTT. The encoded protein is CASSFDSSNTEAFF.

The rearrangement links TRBV4-2 to TRBJ2-3; 10 bases are shared with TRBD2. Unmatched junction bases numbered 6, after V lost 4 bases and J lost 2 bases. The CDR3 has 16 amino acids. CDR1 LGHNA and CDR2 YNFKEQ come from the germline V gene. The DNA for the CDR3 is TGTGCCAGCAGCCCGCTAGCGGGAGAAACCACAGATACGCAGTATTTT. Its protein product is CASSPLAGETTDTQYF.

The V gene is TRBV13, the J gene TRBJ2-3; D gene unclear. The germline V and J ends were trimmed by 6 bases and 2 bases, with 3 bases remaining between them. The CDR3 sequence is 11 residues long. CDR1 and CDR2 (germline): PRHDT, FYEKMQ (reference sequence). CDR3 sequence: CASRYTDTQYF. The CDR3 nucleotides are TGTGCCAGCAGGTACACAGATACGCAGTATTTT.

This sequence joins TRBV28 and TRBJ2-7; D remains ambiguous. The germline V and J ends were trimmed by 5 bases and 1 base, with 12 bases remaining between them. CDR1 MDHEN and CDR2 SYDVKM come from the germline V gene. The CDR3 sequence is 14 residues long. The CDR3 DNA reads TGTGCCAGCAGTCCCCTTACACGTTCCTACGAGCAGTACTTC. Protein sequence: CASSPLTRSYEQYF.

The V call is TRBV5-5, the J call TRBJ2-5; TRBD1 matches 8 bases. Germline CDR1 SGHKS, CDR2 YYEKEE (reference sequence). The V and J ends lost 4 bases and 4 bases, in that order; junction bases with no gene match: 6. The CDR3 contains 14 residues. CDR3 protein: CASSRTGFGETQYF. The CDR3 DNA reads as TGTGCCAGCAGCCGGACAGGGTTTGGAGAGACCCAGTACTTC.

This clone was detected a few times. The rearrangement uses TRBV19 and TRBJ2-3; 12 bases agree with TRBD2. Trimming cost V 4 bases and J 2 bases; bases outside gene matches: 4. The CDR3 totals 16 residues. Germline values: CDR1 LNHDA, CDR2 SQIVND (reference sequence). The CDR3 nucleotides are TGTGCCAGTAGTACCCTAGCGGGAGGGAACACAGATACGCAGTATTTT. Translated: CASSTLAGGNTDTQYF.

This clone was seen just once. The CDR3 nucleotides read TGTGCCAGCAGTGGATCGACTAGCGGATCCCCTGGGAGCACAGATACGCAGTATTTT. Translating it yields CASSGSTSGSPGSTDTQYF. The chain is built from TRBV2 and TRBJ2-3; the match to TRBD2 covers 9 bases. The germline CDR1 and CDR2 sequences are SNHLY and FYNNEI. This CDR3 is built from 19 residues. V shed 4 bases, J shed 0 bases, and the junction held 14 bases outside the gene matches.

The genes are TRBV11-2 and TRBJ2-1, with D perhaps matching TRBD2 (6 bases). This CDR3 is 13 amino acids long. CDR1 and CDR2 (germline): SGHAT, FQNNGV. Trimming left V 3 bases short and J 10 bases short, with 13 bases between. CDR3 loop: CASSLEGPGEQFF. The CDR3 DNA sequence: TGTGCCAGCAGCTTGGAGGGGCCCGGGGAGCAGTTCTTC.

This clone has only one observation. V and J are TRBV5-4 and TRBJ2-7; 7 bases match TRBD2. Germline V CDR1 and CDR2: SGHNT, YYREEE (reference sequence). The trim removed 5 bases at V and 0 bases at J, leaving 5 bases unmatched. The CDR3 is 14 residues long. The DNA for the CDR3 is TGTGCCAGCAGTCCTAGCGGCCTCTCCTACGAGCAGTACTTC. It codes for CASSPSGLSYEQYF.

The CDR3 region is CASSLYRGYGYTF. The CDR3 nucleotides read TGTGCCAGCAGCTTGTACAGGGGTTATGGCTACACCTTC. The V gene is TRBV5-6, the J gene TRBJ1-2; 7 nucleotides match TRBD1. The V and J ends lost 1 base and 5 bases, in that order; junction bases with no gene match: 2. The CDR3 loop spans 13 amino acids. Germline V gene lookup returns CDR1 SGHDT and CDR2 YYEEEE.

The genes are TRBV7-8 and TRBJ2-1; D might be TRBD1 or TRBD2, each matching 7 bases. Trimming removed 1 base at V and 9 bases at J, with 10 bases between. In germline, CDR1 is SGHVS, CDR2 FQNEAQ. The CDR3 has 13 amino acids. In DNA, the CDR3 is TGTGCCAGCAGCTTAGGGGAGGGGGCTGAGCAGTTCTTC. It yields the protein CASSLGEGAEQFF.

This clone was detected a few times. CDR3 loop: CASSSQTGLDGYTF. The DNA for the CDR3 is TGTGCCAGCAGCTCTCAGACAGGGTTAGATGGCTACACCTTC. The rearrangement uses TRBV11-2 and TRBJ1-2; TRBD1 matches at 7 bases. This CDR3 contains 14 residues. V lost 4 bases and J lost 6; bases outside the gene matches: 8. Germline lookup yields CDR1 SGHAT and CDR2 FQNNGV.

The V gene is TRBV7-8, the J gene TRBJ2-5; D possibly corresponds to TRBD1 (5 bases). Trimming took 4 bases from V and 2 from J, leaving 11 bases between them. CDR3 size: 14 residues. The germline CDR1 and CDR2 sequences are SGHVS and FQNEAQ. The CDR3 spells CASSSRQTQETQYF. The CDR3 coding sequence is TGTGCCAGCAGCTCTAGACAGACTCAAGAGACCCAGTACTTC.

The genes are TRBV11-2 and TRBJ2-5, with D tentatively TRBD2 (6 bases). This CDR3 comprises 17 residues. Between the trimmed V and J ends, which lost 3 bases and 5 bases, there was a span of 22 bases. Looked up from germline, CDR1 is SGHAT and CDR2 is FQNNGV. The chain's CDR3 is CASSFPPLGGAAETQYF. The CDR3 DNA follows: TGTGCCAGCAGCTTTCCTCCACTCGGGGGTGCGGCGGAGACCCAGTACTTC.

The V call is TRBV28, the J call TRBJ2-5; a possible D gene is TRBD1 (6 bases). The assigned J gene may be wrong: the sequence end matches TRBJ2-7 better. This CDR3 contains 14 residues. The germline V gene encodes CDR1 MDHEN and CDR2 SYDVKM. The CDR3 loop is CASSYPDSSYEQYF. The CDR3 region has the DNA TGTGCCAGCAGTTACCCGGACAGCTCCTACGAGCAGTACTTC.

The V gene is TRBV28, the J gene TRBJ2-3; D unresolved. Germline V gene lookup returns CDR1 MDHEN and CDR2 SYDVKM. The CDR3 length is 16 residues. Trimming pared 5 bases from V and 0 bases from J, leaving 15 bases between. The CDR3 sequence: CASSPPAGTSTDTQYF. CDR3 sequence (DNA): TGTGCCAGCAGTCCTCCGGCAGGTACCAGCACAGATACGCAGTATTTT. The full variable domain, in which reference TRBV28 and TRBJ2-3 provide the parts outside the CDR3, is DVKVTQSSRYLVKRTGEKVFLECVQDMDHENMFWYRQDPGLGLRLIYFSYDVKMKEKGDIPEGYSVSREKKERFSLILESASTNQTSMYLCASSPPAGTSTDTQYFGPGTRLTVL.

This chain links TRBV6-4 with TRBJ1-5; D is perhaps TRBD1 (5 bases). Germline V gene data show CDR1 as MRHNA and CDR2 as SNTAGT. The CDR3 covers 18 residues. V gave up 2 bases and J gave up 1 base, with 18 bases separating them. CDR3 amino acids: CASSDMGLLEESNQPQHF. The CDR3 region has the DNA TGTGCCAGCAGTGACATGGGACTCTTGGAAGAAAGCAATCAGCCCCAGCATTTT.

The chain carries TRBV30 and TRBJ1-4; TRBD1 might be the D (5 bases). V lost 6 bases and J lost 5, with 13 bases in between. This CDR3 comprises 13 residues. Germline CDR1 GTSNPN, CDR2 SVGIG (reference sequence). CDR3 DNA sequence: TGTGCCTGTCTAAGGGGAGGGAATGAAAAACTGTTTTTT. This codes for CACLRGGNEKLFF. The full variable domain, its missing parts supplied by reference TRBV30 and TRBJ1-4, is SQTIHQWPATLVQPVGSPLSLECTVEGTSNPNLYWYRQAAGRGLQLLFYSVGIGQISSEVPQNLSASRPQDRQFILSSKKLLLSDSGFYLCACLRGGNEKLFFGSGTQLSVL.

This chain uses TRBV5-8 with TRBJ2-3, with 7 bases identical to TRBD2. Germline V gives CDR1 SGHTS, CDR2 YDEGEE. After removal of 4 bases from V and 2 bases from J, the junction contained 7 bases not matched to a gene. The CDR3 totals 15 residues. As DNA, the CDR3 is TGTGCCAGCAGCCTCCTAGCGGCGTACACAGATACGCAGTATTTT. This gives the protein CASSLLAAYTDTQYF.

This clone was recorded once. The rearrangement links TRBV5-6 to TRBJ2-5; 7 bases map to TRBD1. The V gene end was trimmed by 0 bases and the J gene end by 2 bases; junction bases not matched to a gene: 4. There are 15 residues in the CDR3. Germline CDR1 reads SGHDT; CDR2 reads YYEEEE. The CDR3 nucleotides are TGTGCCAGCAGCTTGGAACAGGGGTTACAAGAGACCCAGTACTTC. Translating it yields CASSLEQGLQETQYF.

The V gene is TRBV5-4, the J gene TRBJ2-5; D is unresolved. V was shortened by 3 bases and J by 2 bases, with 11 bases between the two germline ends. The CDR3 is 14 residues long. CDR1 is SGHNT and CDR2 is YYREEE in the germline V gene (reference sequence). For the CDR3, the DNA is TGTGCCAGCAGCTCAGAATCCCGGCAAGAGACCCAGTACTTC. It encodes CASSSESRQETQYF.

This clone came up a few times. The gene calls are TRBV7-2 and TRBJ2-7; 14 bases are shared with TRBD2. CDR3 size: 16 residues. Germline CDR1 SGHTA, CDR2 FQGNSA. Trimming took 4 bases from V and 4 from J; bases not matched to a gene: 6. Written as DNA, the CDR3 is TGTGCCAGCAGCTCGCCGAGGACTAGCGGGGGGTACGAGCAGTACTTC. It is translated as CASSSPRTSGGYEQYF.

In this sample, this clone turned up once. The rearrangement uses TRBV2 and TRBJ1-2; TRBD1 might be the D (5 bases). Deletions cut 9 bases from V and 7 bases from J, with 21 bases between. The CDR3 runs 14 residues. CDR1 is SNHLY, CDR2 FYNNEI, per germline. The CDR3 reads CARRPTNKDIGYTF. CDR3 DNA sequence: TGTGCCAGACGACCAACAAATAAGGACATTGGCTACACCTTC.

Details on this clone: Sequence at one end of the junction differs from germline and may be a read error. The sample holds other DNA sequences that translate to the same CDR3. This CDR3 reads CASSPTTDRSSGNTIYF. CDR3 coding DNA: TGTGCCAGCTCACCGACGACAGATCGAAGCTCTGGAAACACTATATATTTT. The chain combines TRBV18 with TRBJ1-3, with a tentative D call TRBD1 (5 bases). Germline V lookup: CDR1 KGHSH, CDR2 LQKENI. The CDR3 consists of 17 residues.